This T cell receptor (beta chain) was captured by sequencing in a study of beta chain features in type 1 diabetes. Trimming took 2 bases from V and 2 from J, leaving 6 bases between them. Germline V CDR1 and CDR2: SGHDN, FVKESK. This CDR3 spans 13 amino acids. Purity of each sorted population was above 95%. Sequencing targeted expressed TCRB transcripts, as all isolated RNA had been reverse transcribed. TCRdb keeps only in-frame clones here, not all; method: immunoSEQ multiplex PCR. This table has 810,000 or so clones, roughly a sixth appearing once. This clone came up a few times. The sequenced sample was naive CD4+ T cells from blood. This sequence originates from a woman under 30 in good health. The chain couples TRBV14 to TRBJ2-5; D not resolved. The CDR3 coding sequence is TGTGCCAGCAGCCAATTCAGACAAGAGACCCAGTACTTC. It encodes CASSQFRQETQYF.